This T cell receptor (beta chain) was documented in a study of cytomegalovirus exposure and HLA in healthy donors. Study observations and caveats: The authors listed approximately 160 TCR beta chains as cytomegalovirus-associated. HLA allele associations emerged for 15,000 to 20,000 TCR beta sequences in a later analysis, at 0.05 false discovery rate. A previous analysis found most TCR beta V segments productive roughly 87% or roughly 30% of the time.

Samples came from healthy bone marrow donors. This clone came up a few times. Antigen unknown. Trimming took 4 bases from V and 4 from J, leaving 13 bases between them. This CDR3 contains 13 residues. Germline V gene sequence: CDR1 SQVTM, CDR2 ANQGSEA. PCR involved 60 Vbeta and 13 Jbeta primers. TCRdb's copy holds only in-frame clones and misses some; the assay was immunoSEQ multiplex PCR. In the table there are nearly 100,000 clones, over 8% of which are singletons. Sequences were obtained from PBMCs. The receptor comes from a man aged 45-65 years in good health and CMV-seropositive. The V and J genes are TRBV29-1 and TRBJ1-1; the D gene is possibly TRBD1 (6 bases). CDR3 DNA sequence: TGCAGCGTTGTTTCGGGGGGCGGCACTGAAGCTTTCTTT. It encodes CSVVSGGGTEAFF.